This T cell receptor beta chain was sequenced for a study of OX40 agonist ivuxolimab in advanced cancers. In the study overall: The costimulatory receptor OX40 (CD134) was targeted by ivuxolimab, a fully human IgG2 agonistic monoclonal antibody. Intravenous ivuxolimab was administered to patients every 2 weeks at six dose levels: 0.01, 0.1, 0.3, 1.5, 3 and 10 mg/kg. Among the approximately 50 dose-escalation patients, around 19 had hepatocellular carcinoma, approximately 15 melanoma, 9 renal cell carcinoma and 9 head and neck cancer. In the dose-escalation cohort, roughly four fifths of patients were male, and the mean age was roughly 60 years, with a range of roughly 20 to 80. Prior anti-PD-1, anti-PD-L1 or anti-CTLA-4 therapy was permitted, and roughly two fifths of dose-escalation patients had received checkpoint inhibitors. Three dose-escalation patients achieved partial responses, one with hepatocellular carcinoma and two with cutaneous melanoma. Peripheral TCRbeta sequencing aimed to test whether ivuxolimab altered TCR sequence diversity and caused clonal T-cell expansion. The paper covers the monotherapy dose-escalation part of the phase I ivuxolimab trial, which included N ≈ 50 patients. Beyond this particular receptor, the publication reports: Low levels of normalized T-cell clonal expansion were also seen in some patients who did not respond. After ivuxolimab, more expanded clones were found on average in CD8+ T cells than in CD4+ T cells. At doses from 0.1 to 3.0 mg/kg, clonal expansion was seen in both CD4+ and CD8+ blood T cells between baseline and week 6. The antigen specificity of the clonally expanded peripheral T cells was not determined. In the 0.1-3.0 mg/kg groups, partial responders were among the patients with the lowest normalized peripheral clonal expansion, particularly in CD8+ T cells.

The trial excluded patients who had a history of autoimmune disease or who were on systemic immunosuppression. Peripheral blood for TCR sequencing was collected from all dose cohorts at baseline, on cycle 4 day 1, and on cycle 7 day 1. Samples came from an open-label, multicenter, first-in-human phase I dose-escalation trial of ivuxolimab. Adults with locally advanced or metastatic head and neck squamous cell, hepatocellular, melanoma or renal cell carcinoma were enrolled in the trial. Before TCR sequencing, CD4+ T cells and CD8+ T cells were sorted from peripheral blood as separate populations. CDR1 and CDR2, looked up from the germline V gene, are SGHTA and FQGNSA. Taken from cysteine to phenylalanine, the CDR3 has 13 residues. Of all the DNA, just the CDR3 is kept, 39 bases in frame from base 1. Trimming takes 0 bases from V and 3 bases from J, and the germline ends sit 6 bases apart. Concerning this clone: Its antigen has not been determined. There are no base qualities to consult, and no much larger clone falls within one base.

Genomic DNA was isolated from the sorted cells so that the TCRbeta CDR3 region could be sequenced. TCRbeta CDR3 regions were sequenced using the immunoSEQ Assay. TCRdb retrieved this table from immuneACCESS and kept in-frame rearrangements only. Not all clones are present; in checked studies, unresolved V genes account for under half, and no reason is known for the remainder. Across this sample there are more than 75,000 clones, with around 87% seen only once. The ten largest clones capture around 0.31% of the sample. The sequencing used CD4+ or CD8+ T cells sorted from blood, collected in a trial of the OX40 agonist ivuxolimab. The source is an adult with an advanced solid tumor such as melanoma, head and neck, liver or kidney cancer. The sequence joins TRBV7-2 to TRBJ2-7, with the D gene uncertain. The DNA sequence is as follows: TGTGCCAGCAGCTTAGCTGCTAACTACGAGCAGTACTTC. This yields the protein CASSLAANYEQYF.